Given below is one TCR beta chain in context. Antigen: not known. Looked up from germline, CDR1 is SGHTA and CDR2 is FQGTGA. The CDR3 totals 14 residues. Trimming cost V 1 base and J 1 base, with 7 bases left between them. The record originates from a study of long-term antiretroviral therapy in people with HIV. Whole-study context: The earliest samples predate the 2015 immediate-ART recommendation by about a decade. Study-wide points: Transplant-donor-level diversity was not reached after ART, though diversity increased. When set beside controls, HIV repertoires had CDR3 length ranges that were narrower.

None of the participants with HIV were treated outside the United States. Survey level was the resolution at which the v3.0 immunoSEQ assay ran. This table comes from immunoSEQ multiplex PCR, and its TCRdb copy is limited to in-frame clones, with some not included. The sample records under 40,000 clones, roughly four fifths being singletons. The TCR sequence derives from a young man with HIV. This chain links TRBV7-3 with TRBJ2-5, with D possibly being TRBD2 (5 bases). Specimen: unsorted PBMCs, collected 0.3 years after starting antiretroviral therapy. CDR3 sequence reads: CASSLIGSQETQYF. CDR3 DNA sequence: TGTGCCAGCAGCTTAATTGGGAGCCAAGAGACCCAGTACTTC.